These 18 T cell receptor beta chains came from one sample sequenced in a study of spatial heterogeneity in lung cancer. MiXCR, applied by TCRdb to the 5' RACE reads, yields one record per CDR3 protein. The table lists some 120,000 distinct CDR3 sequences, 12% of them singletons, with approximately 16% in the top ten. The time point was: blood at routine non-recurrence follow-up after resection. The authors sequenced whole RNA from tumor, nontumor lung or frozen PBMC without sorting. Specimen: PBMCs, collected at follow-up. The receptors derive from a male donor with early-stage non-small cell lung cancer.

This clonotype was picked up a small number of times. The rearrangement uses TRBV11-2 and TRBJ2-2; 9 positions match TRBD1. Germline V lookup: CDR1 SGHAT, CDR2 FQNNGV. J lost 4 bases, V lost 5 bases, and 8 bases had no gene match. The CDR3 loop spans 16 amino acids. The CDR3 region has the DNA TGTGCCAGCAGCCCCCCCGGGACAGGGATCACCGGGGAGCTGTTTTTT. Encoded protein: CASSPPGTGITGELFF.

This clonotype appeared many times. This chain uses TRBV10-3 with TRBJ1-2; 9 nucleotides match TRBD1. The CDR3 totals 13 residues. Germline CDR1 and CDR2: ENHRY and SYGVKD. V lost 10 bases to trimming and J lost 0 bases; unmatched junction nucleotides: 3. The CDR3 DNA reads as TGTGCCAACGGGGACAGGGCTAACTATGGCTACACCTTC. This translates into CANGDRANYGYTF.

This chain uses TRBV4-2 with TRBJ2-3, with TRBD2 matching 7 bases. The CDR3 covers 18 residues. J gave up 2 bases and V 0 bases, and 11 bases lay outside the gene matches. Germline CDR1 is LGHNA and CDR2 is YNFKEQ. The CDR3 loop reads CASSQEGPPSGYTDTQYF. CDR3 bases: TGTGCCAGCAGCCAAGAGGGGCCCCCTAGCGGTTACACAGATACGCAGTATTTT.

This clonotype was picked up many times. This chain joins TRBV6-2 or TRBV6-3 and TRBJ1-2, with TRBD1 identical over 8 bases. Per germline, CDR1 MNHEY and CDR2 SVGEGT. This CDR3 spans 15 amino acids. V was pared by 5 bases and J by 4 bases, with 9 bases of the junction left unmatched. The CDR3, as DNA: TGTGCCAGCAGTCCCGTCGACAGGGGAGCCTATGGCTACACCTTC. This gives the protein CASSPVDRGAYGYTF.

The chain recombines TRBV5-1 with TRBJ1-3, with a tentative D call TRBD1 (6 bases). V lost 0 bases and J lost 3, with 7 bases in between. CDR3 length: 14 residues. CDR1 is SGHRS and CDR2 is YFSETQ in the germline V gene. The CDR3, as DNA: TGCGCCAGCAGCTTGGACAGGGTTGGAAACACCATATATTTT. Translated, it gives CASSLDRVGNTIYF.

V and J are TRBV25-1 and TRBJ2-7, with D possibly matching TRBD1 (6 bases). Per germline, CDR1 MGHDK and CDR2 SYGVNS. This CDR3 spans 15 amino acids. The V and J ends lost 0 bases and 3 bases respectively, with 12 bases between them. CDR3 nucleotide sequence: TGTGCCAGCAGTGAATATGGGGGCAGAGACTACGAGCAGTACTTC. Its protein product is CASSEYGGRDYEQYF.

This clonotype occurred many times. The chain has TRBV7-9 and TRBJ1-4; D is uncertain. Trimming took off 2 bases at V and 8 bases at J, with 3 bases between the two ends. The CDR3 sequence is 11 residues long. Per germline, CDR1 SEHNR and CDR2 FQNEAQ (reference sequence). CDR3 in amino acids: CASSLKEKLFF. CDR3 nucleotide sequence: TGTGCCAGCAGCTTAAAGGAAAAACTGTTTTTT.

This clonotype was counted ten times or more. V usage is TRBV10-3 and J usage is TRBJ2-7; 9 nucleotides agree with TRBD1. Germline loops: CDR1 ENHRY, CDR2 SYGVKD. This CDR3 contains 14 residues. J was trimmed by 3 bases and V by 7 bases; bases with no gene match: 7. CDR3 DNA sequence: TGTGCCATCAAGCAAACAGGGGGCTTCTACGAGCAGTACTTC. Amino acid sequence: CAIKQTGGFYEQYF.

This clonotype was detected many times. J is TRBJ2-7 and V is TRBV20-1, with 8 bases identical to TRBD2. V dropped 6 bases and J dropped 3; count of bases not matched to a gene: 10. This CDR3 is built from 14 residues. Germline V gene data show CDR1 as DFQATT and CDR2 as SNEGSKA (reference sequence). The CDR3 nucleotides read TGCAGTGCCAATAAGGGACTAGACAACTACGAGCAGTACTTC. Translated, it gives CSANKGLDNYEQYF.

This clonotype was seen many times. The gene calls are TRBV10-3 and TRBJ2-7; 11 nucleotides agree with TRBD1. Germline CDR1 and CDR2: ENHRY and SYGVKD. V was pared by 8 bases and J by 4 bases, with 13 bases of the junction left unmatched. The CDR3 totals 16 residues. The CDR3 reads CAISHSPGQGGYEQYF. CDR3 DNA sequence: TGTGCCATCTCCCACTCCCCGGGACAGGGGGGATACGAGCAGTACTTC.

This clonotype has more than one count but fewer than ten. This sequence joins TRBV14 and TRBJ2-3; perhaps TRBD1 as D (5 bases). V shed 1 base and J shed 3 bases, with 8 bases lying between them. The CDR3 is 14 residues long. Germline V gene sequence: CDR1 SGHDN, CDR2 FVKESK. CDR3: CASSQVSGTDTQYF. CDR3 DNA: TGTGCCAGCAGCCAAGTCTCAGGGACAGATACGCAGTATTTT.

This clonotype was recorded a few times. The gene calls are TRBV2 and TRBJ1-5, with D possibly being TRBD1 (5 bases). This CDR3 has 15 residues. V lost 7 bases to trimming and J lost 2 bases, with 15 bases between them. The germline V gene has CDR1 SNHLY and CDR2 FYNNEI. CDR3 sequence (DNA): TGTGCCAGCAAAAACAGGCCCTGGGGCAATCAGCCCCAGCATTTT. This encodes CASKNRPWGNQPQHF.

This clonotype has more than one count but fewer than ten. V and J are TRBV28 and TRBJ2-2; D remains ambiguous. The length of the CDR3 is 15 residues. Between the trimmed V and J ends, which lost 3 bases and 5 bases, there was a span of 13 bases. Germline loops: CDR1 MDHEN, CDR2 SYDVKM. CDR3 sequence: CASSFPRRGTGELFF. The DNA for the CDR3 is TGTGCCAGCAGTTTCCCCCGGCGTGGAACCGGGGAGCTGTTTTTT.

This clonotype has only a few counts. The chain is built from TRBV7-2 and TRBJ1-5; weak D call: TRBD1 (5 bases). CDR1 is SGHTA and CDR2 is FQGNSA in the germline V gene. V lost 0 bases to trimming and J lost 11 bases, with 11 bases between them. The CDR3 consists of 13 residues. This chain's CDR3 is CASSLAIGGAQHF. As DNA, the CDR3 is TGTGCCAGCAGCTTAGCGATCGGGGGGGCCCAGCATTTT.

This clonotype was seen at least ten times. The V gene is TRBV10-3, the J gene TRBJ2-1; D is possibly TRBD1 or TRBD2 (7 bases each). Looked up from germline, CDR1 is ENHRY and CDR2 is SYGVKD. The CDR3 length is 15 residues. V was clipped by 4 bases and J by 4 bases, with 14 bases between them. The CDR3 spells CAISGSGGEYNEQFF. CDR3 sequence (DNA): TGTGCCATCAGTGGATCAGGGGGGGAATACAATGAGCAGTTCTTC.

The chain uses TRBV3-1 and TRBJ1-6; 9 bases map to TRBD1. Germline CDR1 and CDR2: LGHDT and YNNKEL (reference sequence). After removal of 8 bases from V and 5 bases from J, the junction contained 13 bases not matched to a gene. This CDR3 comprises 17 residues. The CDR3 DNA is TGTGCCAGCGCATTTCAAAGGGGGACAGGGCATAATTCACCCCTCCACTTT. Its protein is CASAFQRGTGHNSPLHF. Full variable domain (missing parts from reference TRBV3-1 and TRBJ1-6): DTAVSQTPKYLVTQMGNDKSIKCEQNLGHDTMYWYKQDSKKFLKIMFSYNNKELIINETVPNRFSPKSPDKAHLNLHINSLELGDSAVYFCASAFQRGTGHNSPLHFGNGTRLTVT.

The J gene is TRBJ2-1, the V gene TRBV5-1; 12 bases match TRBD2. Germline CDR1 SGHRS, CDR2 YFSETQ. CDR3 length: 15 amino acids. The J segment lost 6 bases and the V segment lost 4 bases, leaving 5 bases of the junction unmatched. CDR3 sequence: CASSNRLAGANEQFF. CDR3 DNA sequence: TGCGCCAGCAGCAACCGACTAGCGGGGGCCAATGAGCAGTTCTTC.

This clonotype was seen repeatedly, ten times or more. CDR3 nucleotides: TGTGCCAGCAGCCAAGTGGCTGGAGAGACCCAGTACTTC. Protein product: CASSQVAGETQYF. The genes are TRBV3-1 and TRBJ2-5; no reliable D call. Germline CDR1 LGHDT, CDR2 YNNKEL (reference sequence). This CDR3 is built from 13 residues. Trimming pared 1 base from V and 4 bases from J, leaving 7 bases between.